These 14 T cell receptor beta chains share one sample of origin, sequenced in a study of blood T cells in healthy people across ages (dated by TCRdb to 2013 to 2016). The protocol used for the library was 5' RACE. TCRdb names Illumina HiSeq 2500 as the instrument used. A second PCR of roughly 6 to 12 cycles was run with a J-beta primer mix and a sample-barcoded 5' primer. TCRdb reanalyzed the raw reads on its own, using fastp at Q25 for trimming and MiXCR for clone calling, and kept in-frame beta chains. Entries are consolidated by CDR3 protein sequence, retaining the most common genes and DNA. This sample lists approximately 1.5 million distinct CDR3 sequences; approximately 39% were detected once. Jointly, the top ten make up about 3.8% of the sample. Sequenced sample: blood. Every receptor here comes from a woman aged 18-29 years in good health.

This chain links TRBV5-5 with TRBJ2-3; perhaps TRBD2 as D (6 bases). The length of the CDR3 is 15 residues. V shed 4 bases and J shed 0 bases, with 12 bases lying between them. Germline lookup yields CDR1 SGHKS and CDR2 YYEKEE (reference sequence). The CDR3 DNA reads as TGTGCCAGCAGCCCGGGACTGTCTAGCACAGATACGCAGTATTTT. Amino acids: CASSPGLSSTDTQYF.

With regard to this clonotype: One end of the junction does not line up with germline, which may come from a read error. The chain recombines TRBV11-3 with TRBJ1-1; D remains ambiguous. The CDR3 extends over 14 amino acids. Germline CDR1 reads SGHNT; CDR2 reads YENEEA. The CDR3 nucleotides are TGTGCCAGCAGCGTAGACCGGACTCGGGCTGAAGCTTTCTTT. Its protein product is CASSVDRTRAEAFF.

The chain combines TRBV5-1 with TRBJ2-7; D remains unclear. CDR1 and CDR2 (germline): SGHRS, YFSETQ. The CDR3 is 19 residues long. V lost 2 bases to trimming and J lost 0 bases, with 24 bases between them. The CDR3 spells CASSFAPPSVAASSYEQYF. The CDR3 region has the DNA TGCGCCAGCAGCTTTGCCCCTCCCTCTGTAGCTGCGAGCTCCTACGAGCAGTACTTC.

This clonotype was seen a handful of times. This chain connects TRBV25-1 to TRBJ2-1; D is unresolved. Germline loops: CDR1 MGHDK, CDR2 SYGVNS. The CDR3 totals 15 residues. V was pared by 4 bases and J by 0 bases, with 10 bases between. CDR3 nucleotide sequence: TGTGCCAGCAGTGCACGATGGAGCTCCTACAATGAGCAGTTCTTC. Translating gives CASSARWSSYNEQFF.

The chain has TRBV7-2 and TRBJ1-1, with unresolved D. V was shortened by 0 bases and J by 0 bases, with 14 bases between the two germline ends. The V gene's germline CDR1 is SGHTA and CDR2 FQGNSA. The CDR3 covers 17 residues. CDR3 DNA sequence: TGTGCCAGCAGCTTAGCGCTTCGATACGGCATGAACACTGAAGCTTTCTTT. It is translated as CASSLALRYGMNTEAFF.

This clonotype appeared many times. The junction shows a germline mismatch at one end, possibly a read error. The V and J genes are TRBV25-1 and TRBJ1-2; TRBD1 is a possible D gene (5 bases). CDR3 length: 16 amino acids. Looked up from germline, CDR1 is MGHDK and CDR2 is SYGVNS. The DNA of the CDR3 is TGTGCCAGCAGTGAGCTTCAGGGTAGCGTCGACTACGGCTACACCTTC. Translating gives CASSELQGSVDYGYTF.

This clonotype was picked up a small number of times. This sequence joins TRBV11-1 and TRBJ2-7, with D perhaps TRBD1 (5 bases). The CDR3 extends over 14 amino acids. Trimming took off 5 bases at V and 2 bases at J, with 13 bases between the two ends. Per the germline V gene, CDR1 is SGHAT and CDR2 is FQDESV (reference sequence). The CDR3 DNA is TGTGCCAGCAGCGGGCCAGGGTCAACCTACGAGCAGTACTTC. It translates to CASSGPGSTYEQYF.

The V gene is TRBV2, the J gene TRBJ1-1; D not certain. V was trimmed by 10 bases and J by 1 base, leaving 13 bases between them. The CDR3 runs 13 residues. Germline-derived CDR1 and CDR2 are SNHLY and FYNNEI. The CDR3 region is CATSQRWNTEAFF. As DNA, the CDR3 is TGTGCCACTTCACAACGGTGGAACACTGAAGCTTTCTTT.

The V call is TRBV7-9, the J call TRBJ2-1, with 14 nucleotides matching TRBD2. Germline V gene data show CDR1 as SEHNR and CDR2 as FQNEAQ (reference sequence). The CDR3 totals 18 residues. The junction had 14 bases not matched to a gene; V was cut back by 7 bases and J by 6 bases. CDR3 nucleotides: TGTGCCAGCATCAAAAATGTTCGCGGGACTAGCGGGAGCAATGAGCAGTTCTTC. Amino acid sequence: CASIKNVRGTSGSNEQFF.

This clonotype was counted only a few times. J is TRBJ2-1 and V is TRBV12-3 or TRBV12-4, with D possibly TRBD2 on 6 matching bases. This CDR3 is 13 amino acids long. Between the trimmed V and J ends, which lost 7 bases and 6 bases, there was a span of 13 bases. CDR3 nucleotides: TGTGCCAGCAAGTACGGGGGTGGCAATGAGCAGTTCTTC. This encodes CASKYGGGNEQFF.

The chain recombines TRBV7-6 with TRBJ2-5; maybe TRBD1 (5 bases). The J call is doubtful: the DNA matches TRBJ2-7 better. Germline V CDR1 and CDR2: SGHVS, FNYEAQ. The CDR3 consists of 14 residues. CDR3: CASSLEDTGYEQYF. The CDR3 coding sequence is TGTGCCAGCAGCTTAGAGGACACTGGGTACGAGCAGTACTTC.

The gene calls are TRBV12-3 or TRBV12-4 and TRBJ2-7; D perhaps matches TRBD1 (5 bases). V gave up 2 bases and J gave up 2 bases, with 16 bases separating them. The CDR3 covers 16 residues. The CDR3 nucleotides read TGTGCCAGCAGTTTATCAGGGAATAAATTGGCCTACGAGCAGTACTTC. Its translation: CASSLSGNKLAYEQYF.

This clonotype was counted ten times or more. The chain joins TRBV6-2 or TRBV6-3 to TRBJ2-7, with D tentatively TRBD1 (5 bases). There are 12 residues in the CDR3. Deletions cut 6 bases from V and 4 bases from J, with 10 bases between. Per germline, CDR1 MNHEY and CDR2 SVGEGT. CDR3: CASRLDSYEQYF. The CDR3 nucleotides are TGTGCCAGCAGACTCGACAGTTACGAGCAGTACTTC.

The chain recombines TRBV12-3 or TRBV12-4 with TRBJ2-7, with a tentative D call TRBD1 (6 bases). Trimming stripped 4 bases from V and 5 bases from J, with 12 bases between. The CDR3 is 13 residues long. The CDR3 region has the DNA TGTGCCAGCAGTTGGACAGAACTTGACGAGCAGTACTTC. Its protein product is CASSWTELDEQYF.